This T cell receptor beta chain came from a study of CD8 T cells in Susac syndrome. About the research overall: When their blood was taken, the Susac syndrome patients had either not yet had any therapy, were taking corticosteroids, or were taking intravenous immunoglobulin alone.

RNA in amounts of roughly 0.5 to 1 ug was reverse transcribed with random hexamers. Each CDR3 protein gets one entry after TCRdb re-called the immunoSEQ multiplex PCR reads with MiXCR. The sample includes 100,000 to 150,000 distinct CDR3 sequences, around 94% of them seen just once. The sequenced sample consisted of CD8+ T cells from PBMCs. The TCR sequence derives from a human donor with Susac syndrome.

CDR3 nucleotide sequence: TGTGCCAGCAGTGGACGGGGAGGGAGCTATGGCTACACCTTC. Protein product: CASSGRGGSYGYTF. The genes are TRBV6-5 and TRBJ1-2; no clear D gene. V was trimmed by 5 bases and J by 4 bases, leaving 14 bases between them. The germline CDR1 and CDR2 sequences are MNHEY and SVGAGI. CDR3 length: 14 amino acids.